Below are 29 T cell receptor beta chains sequenced from a single sample in a study of CDR3 diversity in severe acne. TCRdb re-derived calls from the PCR reads in MiXCR, one entry per CDR3 protein. Here the sample spans tens of thousands of distinct CDR3 sequences, 45% to 55% being singletons. Sequences were obtained from blood. These receptors all stem from a male donor in good health, without acne.

This clonotype occurred a few times. The gene calls are TRBV19 and TRBJ1-1, with 7 bases identical to TRBD1. CDR1 and CDR2 from the germline V gene are LNHDA and SQIVND (reference sequence). The CDR3 extends over 15 amino acids. V gave up 5 bases and J gave up 6 bases; unmatched junction bases: 12. CDR3 sequence (DNA): TGTGCCAGTAGTGCCCGGGAAGGAGGGGGCCCTGAAGCTTTCTTT. This encodes CASSAREGGGPEAFF.

The chain couples TRBV24-1 to TRBJ1-2; D unclear. This CDR3 is 14 amino acids long. V was cut by 1 base and J by 4 bases, with 9 bases left in between. Germline lookup yields CDR1 KGHDR and CDR2 SFDVKD. The CDR3 nucleotides are TGTGCCACCAGTGATTTCGACTGGTCCTATGGCTACACCTTC. Its protein product is CATSDFDWSYGYTF.

The chain has TRBV6-1 and TRBJ2-5, with 10 bases matching TRBD2. V trimming: 10 bases; J trimming: 3 bases; junction bases outside the gene matches: 2. CDR3 length: 12 residues. Germline loops: CDR1 MNHNS, CDR2 SASEGT. The CDR3 loop is CANGLAEETQYF. The CDR3 DNA sequence: TGTGCCAACGGACTAGCGGAAGAGACCCAGTACTTC.

This clonotype was counted only a few times. V and J are TRBV7-8 and TRBJ2-7; D gene uncertain. Germline assignment: CDR1 SGHVS and CDR2 FQNEAQ. The CDR3 is 12 amino acids. Trimming removed 2 bases from V and 3 bases from J, with 5 bases in between. CDR3 sequence: CASSLLGYEQYF. CDR3 DNA sequence: TGTGCCAGCAGCTTACTTGGCTACGAGCAGTACTTC.

This clonotype showed up many times. CDR3 bases: TGTGCCAGCAGCCCGACTAGCGGCCTTCAATCAGAGCAGTTCTTC. Protein: CASSPTSGLQSEQFF. The genes are TRBV3-1 and TRBJ2-1, with 9 bases matching TRBD2. Germline values: CDR1 LGHDT, CDR2 YNNKEL (reference sequence). V was clipped by 4 bases and J by 10 bases; unmatched bases: 11. The CDR3 sequence is 15 residues long.

The chain employs TRBV20-1 and TRBJ1-1; 9 bases line up with TRBD1. Trimming removed 6 bases from V and 2 bases from J; junction bases left unmatched: 13. CDR1 is DFQATT, CDR2 SNEGSKA, per germline (reference sequence). CDR3 size: 16 residues. The CDR3 DNA follows: TGCAGTGCGCCAAGGCCCGAGACAGGGGGAAACACTGAAGCTTTCTTT. Translation gives CSAPRPETGGNTEAFF.

This clonotype was seen many times. The chain uses TRBV19 and TRBJ2-3, with a tentative D call TRBD1 (6 bases). Germline CDR1 and CDR2: LNHDA and SQIVND (reference sequence). The CDR3 sequence is 11 residues long. Deletions cut 10 bases from V and 7 bases from J, with 12 bases between. The CDR3 nucleotides read TGTGCCACCTGGACAGCGAATACGCAGTATTTT. It translates to CATWTANTQYF. Drawing the rest from reference TRBV19 and TRBJ2-3, the complete variable domain is DGGITQSPKYLFRKEGQNVTLSCEQNLNHDAMYWYRQDPGQGLRLIYYSQIVNDFQKGDIAEGYSVSREKKESFPLTVTSAQKNPTAFYLCATWTANTQYFGPGTRLTVL.

This rearrangement joins TRBV5-1 to TRBJ1-5; D not certain. Per germline, CDR1 SGHRS and CDR2 YFSETQ. The CDR3 consists of 15 residues. V was clipped by 4 bases and J by 7 bases, with 18 bases between them. The CDR3 region has the DNA TGCGCCAGCAGCCCCCTGGGAGAGAACAGCCAGCCCCAGCATTTT. Translation gives CASSPLGENSQPQHF.

J is TRBJ1-1 and V is TRBV5-4; TRBD1 matches 9 bases. Germline V lookup: CDR1 SGHNT, CDR2 YYREEE (reference sequence). The V gene end was trimmed by 4 bases and the J gene end by 1 base; junction bases not matched to a gene: 2. The CDR3 is 14 residues long. CDR3 DNA sequence: TGTGCCAGCAGCACGGGACAGGGGAACACTGAAGCTTTCTTT. As protein: CASSTGQGNTEAFF.

This clonotype was found a few times. The gene calls are TRBV7-9 and TRBJ2-7; TRBD1 is a possible D gene (6 bases). The V and J ends lost 5 bases and 6 bases respectively, with 23 bases between them. The V gene's germline CDR1 is SEHNR and CDR2 FQNEAQ (reference sequence). The CDR3 runs to 16 residues. Written as DNA, the CDR3 is TGTGCCAGCAGCATGGTCCAGGGGCTCCCCCGCCTCGAGCAGTACTTC. Translating gives CASSMVQGLPRLEQYF.

On this clonotype itself: At one end, the junction sequence differs from germline, possibly due to a read error. The gene calls are TRBV5-1 and TRBJ2-7; D is undetermined. The CDR3 totals 16 residues. Per germline, CDR1 SGHRS and CDR2 YFSETQ. This chain's CDR3 is CASSYTMSGYSYEQHF. CDR3 DNA sequence: TGCGCCAGCAGCTACACAATGTCTGGGTATTCCTACGAGCAGCACTTC. The whole variable domain, remainder taken from reference TRBV5-1 and TRBJ2-7, is KAGVTQTPRYLIKTRGQQVTLSCSPISGHRSVSWYQQTPGQGLQFLFEYFSETQRNKGNFPGRFSGRQFSNSRSEMNVSTLELGDSALYLCASSYTMSGYSYEQHFGPGTRLTVT.

Notes on this clonotype: Given a much more abundant clone one base away, this may be a read error. The gene calls are TRBV9 and TRBJ2-2; the match to TRBD1 covers 9 bases. The CDR3 covers 16 residues. In germline, CDR1 is SGDLS, CDR2 YYNGEE. This chain's CDR3 is CASSVGGTGSTGGLFF. DNA for the CDR3: TGTGCCAGCAGCGTAGGGGGGACAGGGTCCACCGGGGGGCTGTTTTTT. Variable domain in full (rest from reference TRBV9 and TRBJ2-2): DSGVTQTPKHLITATGQRVTLRCSPRSGDLSVYWYQQSLDQGLQFLIQYYNGEERAKGNILERFSAQQFPDLHSELNLSSLELGDSALYFCASSVGGTGSTGGLFFGEGSRLTVL.

This clonotype is categorized as medium-sized. The chain is built from TRBV20-1 and TRBJ1-1; D remains unclear. V was clipped by 1 base and J by 10 bases, with 1 base between them. Germline V gives CDR1 DFQATT, CDR2 SNEGSKA (reference sequence). This CDR3 has 8 amino acids. The CDR3 protein is CSARGAFF. The CDR3 DNA is TGCAGTGCTAGAGGAGCTTTCTTT.

This clonotype is deemed medium-sized (0.01 to 0.1%). The V and J genes are TRBV20-1 and TRBJ2-7; D perhaps matches TRBD2 (6 bases). This CDR3 is 12 amino acids long. In germline, CDR1 is DFQATT, CDR2 SNEGSKA (reference sequence). The V and J ends lost 8 bases and 3 bases respectively, with 14 bases between them. The CDR3 sequence: CSFSVGGYEQYF. CDR3 DNA: TGCAGTTTTTCAGTGGGGGGCTACGAGCAGTACTTC.

This clonotype has a count of ten or more. The chain recombines TRBV9 with TRBJ2-1, with 9 bases lining up with TRBD1. The CDR3 is made up of 16 amino acids. The V gene's germline CDR1 is SGDLS and CDR2 YYNGEE. V was pared by 3 bases and J by 3 bases, with 7 bases of the junction left unmatched. The CDR3 spells CASSARQGGVYNEQFF. The CDR3 region has the DNA TGTGCCAGCAGCGCACGACAGGGGGGAGTCTACAATGAGCAGTTCTTC.

This clonotype came up many times. This chain joins TRBV11-1 and TRBJ2-1; 8 bases are a match to TRBD1. V shed 7 bases and J 12 bases; nucleotides not matched to a gene: 8. The CDR3 runs to 12 residues. Germline CDR1 and CDR2: SGHAT and FQDESV (reference sequence). In DNA form, the CDR3 reads TGTGCCAGCACCGTACAGGGGGGTCGGCAGTTCTTC. It codes for CASTVQGGRQFF.

The chain employs TRBV25-1 and TRBJ2-3, with 15 nucleotides matching TRBD2. Germline V CDR1 and CDR2: MGHDK, SYGVNS. Germline trimming cut 2 bases from V and 5 bases from J; bases unmatched to any gene: 8. The CDR3 contains 18 residues. The CDR3 is CASSEGTSGGPPGDTQYF. For the CDR3, the DNA is TGTGCCAGCAGTGAAGGGACTAGCGGGGGGCCACCCGGAGATACGCAGTATTTT.

This clonotype was counted ten times or more. J is TRBJ2-5 and V is TRBV24-1; 8 nucleotides match TRBD1. The CDR3 spans 17 residues. The V and J ends lost 3 bases and 6 bases, in that order; junction bases with no gene match: 14. In germline, CDR1 is KGHDR, CDR2 SFDVKD. CDR3 loop: CATSDPPRTGLRKTQYF. DNA for the CDR3: TGTGCCACCAGTGATCCACCCCGGACAGGGCTGCGGAAGACCCAGTACTTC.

In its sample, this clonotype was seen many times. The rearrangement joins TRBV10-3 to TRBJ1-5; no clear D. The germline V and J ends were trimmed by 1 base and 6 bases, with 4 bases remaining between them. Per the germline V gene, CDR1 is ENHRY and CDR2 is SYGVKD. This CDR3 contains 12 residues. The CDR3 here is CAISEYTQPQHF. For the CDR3, the DNA is TGTGCCATCAGTGAGTACACTCAGCCCCAGCATTTT.

This clonotype has just one count. The rearrangement uses TRBV6-5 and TRBJ1-1; no reliable D call. Germline V CDR1 and CDR2: MNHEY, SVGAGI. The CDR3 covers 13 residues. V gave up 6 bases and J gave up 5 bases, with 13 bases separating them. The chain's CDR3 is CASSELAGTEAFF. CDR3 nucleotide sequence: TGTGCCAGCAGCGAACTAGCGGGGACTGAAGCTTTCTTT.

The chain joins TRBV2 to TRBJ1-2; 8 nucleotides align to TRBD1. J was trimmed by 6 bases and V by 6 bases; bases with no gene match: 6. Germline loops: CDR1 SNHLY, CDR2 FYNNEI. The CDR3 has 13 amino acids. DNA of the CDR3: TGTGCCAGCAGCAGGGGGCTTTGGAATGGCTACACCTTC. It encodes CASSRGLWNGYTF. Based on the CDR3 plus reference TRBV2 and TRBJ1-2, the full variable domain is EPEVTQTPSHQVTQMGQEVILRCVPISNHLYFYWYRQILGQKVEFLVSFYNNEISEKSEIFDDQFSVERPDGSNFTLKIRSTKLEDSAMYFCASSRGLWNGYTFGSGTRLTVV.

This rearrangement joins TRBV25-1 to TRBJ1-4, with a weak D call TRBD1 (5 bases). Germline CDR1 and CDR2: MGHDK and SYGVNS. V shed 5 bases and J shed 8 bases, with 6 bases lying between them. The CDR3 spans 11 residues. For the CDR3, the DNA is TGTGCCAGCAGTCAGGGCGAAAAACTGTTTTTT. This codes for CASSQGEKLFF. The complete variable domain, with remaining parts taken from reference TRBV25-1 and TRBJ1-4, reads EADIYQTPRYLVIGTGKKITLECSQTMGHDKMYWYQQDPGMELHLIHYSYGVNSTEKGDLSSESTVSRIRTEHFPLTLESARPSHTSQYLCASSQGEKLFFGSGTQLSVL.

The CDR3 nucleotides are TGTGCCAGCAGCCCTAGCTCCTACGAGCAGTACTTC. It specifies CASSPSSYEQYF. The chain is built from TRBV7-9 and TRBJ2-7; no clear D gene. V was shortened by 5 bases and J by 0 bases, with 5 bases between the two germline ends. Germline V gene lookup returns CDR1 SEHNR and CDR2 FQNEAQ (reference sequence). The CDR3 totals 12 residues.

J is TRBJ2-5 and V is TRBV24-1; 7 nucleotides match TRBD2. In germline, CDR1 is KGHDR, CDR2 SFDVKD. V shed 12 bases, J shed 1 base, and the junction held 7 bases outside the gene matches. This CDR3 contains 13 residues. CDR3 coding DNA: TGTGCCGTCCGCGGGAGCATCCAAGAGACCCAGTACTTC. It yields the protein CAVRGSIQETQYF.

This clonotype was detected ten times or more. V and J are TRBV30 and TRBJ2-5, with D possibly matching TRBD2 (6 bases). Germline V gene sequence: CDR1 GTSNPN, CDR2 SVGIG (reference sequence). The CDR3 runs to 13 residues. Trimming removed 0 bases at V and 7 bases at J, with 12 bases between. The DNA for the CDR3 is TGTGCCTGGAGTGTACGCGGGACGGGGACCCAGTACTTC. Translation gives CAWSVRGTGTQYF.

This clonotype was observed once. The V call is TRBV18, the J call TRBJ1-6, with D tentatively TRBD1 (6 bases). Per the germline V gene, CDR1 is KGHSH and CDR2 is LQKENI. V was cut by 5 bases and J by 10 bases, with 15 bases left in between. CDR3 length: 14 amino acids. CDR3 coding DNA: TGTGCCAGCTCAACCACAGGGAGGGGGTCACCCCTCCACTTT. Encoded protein: CASSTTGRGSPLHF.

This clonotype appeared once. This may be a read error, as it is one base from a much larger clone. The rearrangement joins TRBV6-5 to TRBJ1-3; unclear D gene. This CDR3 region has 15 residues. The germline CDR1 and CDR2 sequences are MNHEY and SVGAGI. Trimming cost V 2 bases and J 2 bases, with 10 bases left between them. The CDR3 DNA follows: TGTGCCAGCAGTTACGAGTGGATCCCTGGAAACACCATATATTTT. Its translation: CASSYEWIPGNTIYF.

The V gene is TRBV7-3, the J gene TRBJ2-1, with 11 bases aligning to TRBD2. The CDR3 has 15 residues. Per germline, CDR1 SGHTA and CDR2 FQGTGA. J lost 7 bases, V lost 3 bases, and 5 bases had no gene match. CDR3 in DNA: TGTGCCAGCAGCTTGACTAGCGGGGCCCCGAATGAGCAGTTCTTC. This encodes CASSLTSGAPNEQFF.

The sample holds a few counts of this clonotype. V and J are TRBV7-3 and TRBJ2-5; D call uncertain. Germline CDR1 reads SGHTA; CDR2 reads FQGTGA. The V end lost 5 bases, the J end lost 4 bases, and 8 bases lay between the germline ends. This CDR3 is 12 amino acids long. CDR3 protein: CASSPSGETQYF. The CDR3 DNA is TGTGCCAGCAGCCCTAGTGGAGAGACCCAGTACTTC.